This T cell receptor beta chain was recovered during a study of neurological immune-mediated disorders. General study findings and limits: The absence of shared CDR3 amino acid sequences among expanded clones across subjects suggests private repertoires in all groups.

Preparation of the unsorted libraries drew on 2 million PBMCs stored at -80 C. Comment on this clonotype: Antigen unknown. An end of the junction does not agree with germline; a read error may underlie this.

Germline CDR1 and CDR2: SGHTA and FQGNSA. This CDR3 region has 15 residues. Synthesis of cDNA used 5'RACE (with 10-nucleotide random UMIs). Every sequencing run generated in excess of 190 million TCR-beta sequences. These sequences covered 15-18 subjects. TCRdb used MiXCR to reprocess the 5' RACE reads, holding one entry per CDR3 protein. The sample contains approximately 74,000 distinct CDR3 sequences, 4% to 6% of which appear only once. The J gene is TRBJ1-6, the V gene TRBV7-2; TRBD1 might be the D (5 bases). The sequence was obtained from a man between 18 and 35 years old with multiple sclerosis. The specimen sequenced was PBMCs. As DNA, the CDR3 is TGTGCCAGCAGCTTAGCGGGGGGGTCGAATTCACCCCTCAACTTT. The encoded protein is CASSLAGGSNSPLNF.